This T cell receptor beta chain was obtained from a study of CD8 T cells in Susac syndrome. The overall study: Treatment at blood withdrawal was none, corticosteroids, or intravenous immunoglobulin alone in Susac syndrome patients.

In regard to this clonotype: Antigen unknown.

Diagnostic criteria for definite or probable disease, in their recently defined form, were met by the patients with Susac syndrome. The RNA input was about 0.5 to 1 ug, and it was reverse transcribed with random hexamers. TCR beta CDR3 was amplified by immunoSEQ multiplex PCR. This amplification extended across 54 Vbeta and 13 Jbeta segments. TCRdb re-called the immunoSEQ multiplex PCR reads with MiXCR, one entry per CDR3 protein. Found here are about 240,000 distinct CDR3 sequences, 95% to 97% of them singletons; the top ten hold around 0.1%. Germline V gives CDR1 LNHDA, CDR2 SQIVND (reference sequence). CDR3 length: 14 residues. Trimming at V came to 8 bases and at J to 7 bases, leaving 10 bases not matched to a gene. The study's findings and limits: In Susac patients, clonal expansion was not detected in CD4+ cells.

Sample: CD4+ T cells from PBMCs. V and J are TRBV19 and TRBJ2-5; 10 bases map to TRBD2. This receptor was obtained from a human donor with Susac syndrome. This chain's CDR3 is CASLRAGGPGTQYF. The CDR3 bases are TGTGCCAGTCTACGAGCGGGAGGGCCCGGGACCCAGTACTTC.